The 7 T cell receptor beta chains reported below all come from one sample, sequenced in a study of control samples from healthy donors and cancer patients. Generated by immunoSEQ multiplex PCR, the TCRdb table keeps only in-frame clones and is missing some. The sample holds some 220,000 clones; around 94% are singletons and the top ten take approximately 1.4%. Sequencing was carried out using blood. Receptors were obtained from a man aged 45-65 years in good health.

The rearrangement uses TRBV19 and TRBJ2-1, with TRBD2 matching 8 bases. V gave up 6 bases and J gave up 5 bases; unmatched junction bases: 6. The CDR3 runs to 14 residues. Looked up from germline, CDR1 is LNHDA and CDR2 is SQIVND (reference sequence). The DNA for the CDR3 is TGTGCCAGTAGGGAGCGGGGGCATGACAATGAGCAGTTCTTC. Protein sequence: CASRERGHDNEQFF.

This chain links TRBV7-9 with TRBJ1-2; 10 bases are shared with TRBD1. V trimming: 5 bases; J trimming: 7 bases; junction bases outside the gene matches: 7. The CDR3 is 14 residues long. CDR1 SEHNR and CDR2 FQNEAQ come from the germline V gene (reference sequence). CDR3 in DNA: TGTGCCAGCAGCAACGGGACAGGGGTTGGTGGCTACACCTTC. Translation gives CASSNGTGVGGYTF. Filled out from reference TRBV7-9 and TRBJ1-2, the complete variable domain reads DTGVSQNPRHKITKRGQNVTFRCDPISEHNRLYWYRQTLGQGPEFLTYFQNEAQLEKSRLLSDRFSAERPKGSFSTLEIQRTEQGDSAMYLCASSNGTGVGGYTFGSGTRLTVV.

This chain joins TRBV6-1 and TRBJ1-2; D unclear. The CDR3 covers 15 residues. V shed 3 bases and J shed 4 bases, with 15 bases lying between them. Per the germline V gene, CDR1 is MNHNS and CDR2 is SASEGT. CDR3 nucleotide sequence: TGTGCCAGCAGTGAGACTATCCAAGGTTCCTATGGCTACACCTTC. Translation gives CASSETIQGSYGYTF.

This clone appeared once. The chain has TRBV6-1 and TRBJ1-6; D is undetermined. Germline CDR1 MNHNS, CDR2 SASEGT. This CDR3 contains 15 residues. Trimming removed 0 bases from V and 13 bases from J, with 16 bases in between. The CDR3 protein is CASSEARVGVAPLHF. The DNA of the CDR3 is TGTGCCAGCAGTGAAGCGCGGGTTGGCGTGGCGCCCCTCCACTTT.

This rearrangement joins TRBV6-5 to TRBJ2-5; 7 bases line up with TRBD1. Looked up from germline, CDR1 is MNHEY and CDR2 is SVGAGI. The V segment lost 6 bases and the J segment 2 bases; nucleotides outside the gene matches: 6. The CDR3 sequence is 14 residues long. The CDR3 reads CASSSGTVQETQYF. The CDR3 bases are TGTGCCAGCAGCTCCGGGACAGTGCAAGAGACCCAGTACTTC.

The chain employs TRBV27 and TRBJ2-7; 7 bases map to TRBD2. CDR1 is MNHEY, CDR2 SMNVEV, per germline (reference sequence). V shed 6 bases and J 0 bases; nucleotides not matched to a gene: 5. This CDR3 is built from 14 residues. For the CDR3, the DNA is TGTGCCAGCAGGACGCGGGGGTACTCCTACGAGCAGTACTTC. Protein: CASRTRGYSYEQYF.

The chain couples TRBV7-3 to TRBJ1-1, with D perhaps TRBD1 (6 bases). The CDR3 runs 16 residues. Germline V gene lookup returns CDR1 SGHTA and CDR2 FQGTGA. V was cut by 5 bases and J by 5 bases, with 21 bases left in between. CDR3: CASSLIPAGAGTEAFF. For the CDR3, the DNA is TGTGCCAGCAGCCTTATTCCCGCAGGGGCTGGGACTGAAGCTTTCTTT.